The 5 T cell receptor beta chains presented below share a single source sample, sequenced in a study of identical twins. TCRdb reprocessed the 5' RACE reads with MiXCR, giving one entry per CDR3 protein. The table includes some 630,000 distinct CDR3 sequences, roughly 6.6% detected once. These sequences were also reported in another study, on yellow fever vaccine responses in identical twins.

Sequencing was carried out using PBMCs. The origin of the receptors is a woman aged 18-30 years in good health.

This clonotype has at least ten counts. The rearrangement uses TRBV20-1 and TRBJ2-7; TRBD1 is a possible D gene (6 bases). Germline V gene sequence: CDR1 DFQATT, CDR2 SNEGSKA (reference sequence). The CDR3 contains 14 residues. Trimming left V 5 bases short and J 2 bases short, with 16 bases between. The CDR3 DNA sequence: TGCAGTGCTTCCGCCGGGACACGGACCTACGAGCAGTACTTC. It codes for CSASAGTRTYEQYF.

There are many counts of this clonotype. The CDR3 nucleotides are TGTGCCAGCAGTTGGCTGGGACAGGGGGCCAACGAGCAGTACTTC. It is translated as CASSWLGQGANEQYF. V usage is TRBV28 and J usage is TRBJ2-7; 12 bases line up with TRBD1. The length of the CDR3 is 15 residues. Germline assignment: CDR1 MDHEN and CDR2 SYDVKM. The V gene end was trimmed by 4 bases and the J gene end by 5 bases; junction bases not matched to a gene: 6. The complete variable domain, with remaining parts taken from reference TRBV28 and TRBJ2-7, reads DVKVTQSSRYLVKRTGEKVFLECVQDMDHENMFWYRQDPGLGLRLIYFSYDVKMKEKGDIPEGYSVSREKKERFSLILESASTNQTSMYLCASSWLGQGANEQYFGPGTRLTVT.

This sequence joins TRBV29-1 and TRBJ2-6; D possibly corresponds to TRBD1 (6 bases). CDR3 size: 14 residues. The germline V and J ends were trimmed by 4 bases and 2 bases, with 9 bases remaining between them. CDR1 is SQVTM and CDR2 is ANQGSEA in the germline V gene. The CDR3 region is CSVGGQAGANVLTF. The CDR3 DNA follows: TGCAGCGTTGGGGGACAAGCTGGGGCCAACGTCCTGACTTTC.

A few counts support this clonotype. The chain uses TRBV12-3 or TRBV12-4 and TRBJ2-7; D not resolved. V shed 1 base and J shed 0 bases, with 10 bases lying between them. CDR3 length: 15 residues. CDR3 bases: TGTGCCAGCAGTTTAGGAGGAAGGGCCTCCTACGAGCAGTACGTC. Protein sequence: CASSLGGRASYEQYV.

This clonotype has ten or more counts. The J gene is TRBJ2-3, the V gene TRBV2; D might be TRBD1 (7 bases). The CDR3 contains 14 residues. The V and J ends lost 6 bases and 2 bases respectively, with 12 bases between them. Germline lookup yields CDR1 SNHLY and CDR2 FYNNEI. The CDR3 DNA sequence: TGTGCCAGCAGGGGCGGGACAGTCACAGATACGCAGTATTTT. Protein sequence: CASRGGTVTDTQYF.